The clone carrying this TCR beta chain has only a few counts. Its antigen is unknown. After 5'RACE with constant-segment primers, TCR alpha and TCR beta cDNA libraries carrying sample barcodes and UMIs were obtained. TCRdb called the 5' RACE reads again in MiXCR, with one record for every CDR3 protein. Of about 400,000 distinct CDR3 sequences listed, around 22% are singletons. The CDR3 spans 14 residues. The germline V gene has CDR1 SGDLS and CDR2 YYNGEE. V lost 4 bases, J lost 7 bases, and 12 bases lay in between. This specimen comes from a study of T-cell memory formation after mild COVID-19. Study-wide results and caveats: The second-wave clones peaking on day 37 were not confirmed as SARS-CoV-2-specific. Largely, contracting CD4+ clones fell within CM and EM, and contracting CD8+ clones within EMRA. The appearance of some responding clones in pre-infection memory suggested that cross-reactive memory joined.

The sample comprised PBMCs or a T cell subset sorted from them (not recorded which). The clonotype originates from an adult woman who had mild COVID-19 (a few samples of this study predate the infection). Cell type and time point are not known. This chain joins TRBV9 and TRBJ1-6; D gene unclear. CDR3 nucleotide sequence: TGTGCCAGCAGCCTTGGCCAGTCGAATTCACCCCTCCACTTT. Translation gives CASSLGQSNSPLHF.